Listed below are T cell receptor beta chains from one sample, sequenced in a study of a mutant IDH1 vaccine in newly diagnosed glioma. TCRdb keeps only in-frame clones here, not all; method: immunoSEQ multiplex PCR. The sample shows nearly 15,000 clones, approximately 92% of them seen only once. Material: PBMCs, obtained from a glioma patient treated with radiotherapy, temozolomide or both. Receptors were obtained from a middle-aged woman with glioma. Some clones in this sample may be carry-over from other donors' samples. CDR3s include the opening cysteine and the closing phenylalanine or tryptophan. D genes are given only for firm matches. The size field is filled for only some rows; it gives once, few, many or a size class.

j_gene	v_gene	abundance	d_gene	CDR3nt	CDR3aa
TRBJ2-1	TRBV2	.	TRBD2	TGTGCCAGCAGTGAAGGTGGGGGGGGGTCCTACAATGAGCAGTTCTTC	CASSEGGGGSYNEQFF
TRBJ2-1	TRBV9	.	TRBD1	TGTGCCAGCAGCTCCACAGGGGGCTCGAATGAGCAGTTCTTC	CASSSTGGSNEQFF
TRBJ1-1	TRBV6-5	.	.	TGTGCCAGCAGTTCCTTGAAGTTCCCTGAAGCTTTCTTT	CASSSLKFPEAFF
TRBJ2-1	TRBV9	.	TRBD2	TGTGCCAGCAGCGTGGGTAGCGGGGGGATTTACAATGAGCAGTTCTTC	CASSVGSGGIYNEQFF
TRBJ2-3	TRBV2	.	.	TGTGCCAGCAGTGTCGACTATATCGCAGATACGCAGTATTTT	CASSVDYIADTQYF
TRBJ2-1	TRBV4-1	.	TRBD2	TGCGCCAGCAGCTTCGGACTAGCGGGAGTAGAAGGTGAGCAGTTCTTC	CASSFGLAGVEGEQFF
TRBJ2-3	TRBV29-1	.	TRBD2	TGCAGCGTTGCGACTAGCGGGGGGTTCACAGATACGCAGTATTTT	CSVATSGGFTDTQYF
TRBJ1-3	TRBV14	.	TRBD1	TGTGCCAGCAGCCAAACCGGGACAGACGAAAACACCATATATTTT	CASSQTGTDENTIYF
TRBJ1-4	TRBV6-1	.	.	TGTGCCAGCCGGAGGGGTGCAACTAATGAAAAACTGTTTTTT	CASRRGATNEKLFF
TRBJ2-7	TRBV5-4	.	.	TGTGCCAGCAGCTTGGGGCAGGACCCCTACGAGCAGTACTTC	CASSLGQDPYEQYF
TRBJ1-1	TRBV29-1	few	.	TGCAGCGTTGAAGAGGTAACTGGGGCTGAAGCTTTCTTT	CSVEEVTGAEAFF
TRBJ2-2	TRBV5-1	.	TRBD1	TGCGCCAGCAGCTTGGAGGGACAGAGCACCGGGGAGCTGTTTTTT	CASSLEGQSTGELFF
TRBJ1-2	TRBV29-1	.	.	TGCAGCGTTGTCGGGCAGATCGATGGCTACACCTTC	CSVVGQIDGYTF
TRBJ2-1	TRBV19	.	TRBD1	TGTGCCAGTAGTTCAGCAACAGGGGCCCTATGGAATGAGCAGTTCTTC	CASSSATGALWNEQFF
TRBJ1-3	TRBV14	.	.	TGTGCCAGCAGCCAAGATAAGGGCTCTGGAAACACCATATATTTT	CASSQDKGSGNTIYF
TRBJ1-2	TRBV18	.	.	TGTGCCAGCTCACCCCTGGACGGCGGGAATGGCTACACCTTC	CASSPLDGGNGYTF
TRBJ1-2	TRBV5-4	.	.	TGTGCCAGCAGCATTGACGGCTATGGCTACACCTTC	CASSIDGYGYTF
TRBJ1-6	TRBV10-2	.	.	TGCGCCAGCAGTGAGTCCCGCTCCTATAATTCACCCCTCCACTTT	CASSESRSYNSPLHF
TRBJ2-7	TRBV4-1	.	.	TGCGCCAGCAGCCAAGGATGGGGTGATAACCTCTCCTACGAGCAGTACTTC	CASSQGWGDNLSYEQYF
TRBJ2-1	TRBV15	.	TRBD2	TGTGCCACCAGCCGTACTAGCGGCCCTGAGCAGTTCTTC	CATSRTSGPEQFF
TRBJ1-2	TRBV6-5	.	TRBD1	TGTGCCAGCAGTTCTATCGACAGGGCGGATGGCTACACCTTC	CASSSIDRADGYTF
TRBJ2-1	TRBV2	.	.	TGTGCCAGCAGTGGTTACAATGAGCAGTTCTTC	CASSGYNEQFF
TRBJ1-5	TRBV6-1	few	.	TGTGCCAGCTCGGGGGGCTATAGCAATCAGCCCCAGCATTTT	CASSGGYSNQPQHF
TRBJ1-1	TRBV19	.	.	TGTGCCAGTAGTATCCCGGCAGGTGAAGCTTTCTTT	CASSIPAGEAFF
TRBJ1-5	TRBV9	.	TRBD1	TGTGCCAGCAGCGTAGGAGACAGGGGAGGACAGCCCCAGCATTTT	CASSVGDRGGQPQHF
TRBJ2-7	TRBV30	.	.	TGTGCCTGGAGCGACAGCCTTTACGAGCAGTACTTC	CAWSDSLYEQYF
TRBJ2-1	TRBV28	.	TRBD2	TGTGCCAGTTCGGGACTAGCGGGGAAGTACAATGAGCAGTTCTTC	CASSGLAGKYNEQFF
TRBJ1-1	TRBV28	few	TRBD1	TGTGCCAGCAGTGACAGGGTCCCCCCTGAAGCTTTCTTT	CASSDRVPPEAFF
TRBJ2-2	TRBV19	.	TRBD2	TGTGCCAGTACCAGCGGGGGAAGTGGTACAAGGGAGCTGTTTTTT	CASTSGGSGTRELFF
TRBJ1-1	TRBV19	.	.	TGTGCCAGTAGTACCGTCGAAGGGGTCCCGGAAGCTTTCTTT	CASSTVEGVPEAFF
TRBJ1-1	TRBV10-1	.	.	TGCGCCAGCAGTGAGTCGTCGGGGGGTATCACTGAAGCTTTCTTT	CASSESSGGITEAFF
TRBJ1-2	TRBV5-5	.	.	TGTGCCAGCAGCTTGGAACCAGGCTATGGCTACACCTTC	CASSLEPGYGYTF
TRBJ2-1	TRBV4-2	.	.	TGTGCCAGCAGCCCCCCGGGTAGCGGCAATGAGCAGTTCTTC	CASSPPGSGNEQFF
TRBJ2-4	TRBV4-1	.	TRBD2	TGCGCCAGCAGCCAAGGTCTAGCGGGGTGGAGCATTCAGTACTTC	CASSQGLAGWSIQYF
TRBJ2-7	TRBV6-1	.	.	TGTGCCAGCAGTGAGACACTCCTTAGCTCCTACGAGCAGTACTTC	CASSETLLSSYEQYF
TRBJ1-5	TRBV28	.	.	TGTGCCAGCGTTCCACAGGGTAGGGGGAGGCCCCAGCATTTT	CASVPQGRGRPQHF
TRBJ2-7	TRBV28	.	.	TGTGCCAGCTCGTATTCTTCCTACGAGCAGTACTTC	CASSYSSYEQYF
TRBJ1-3	TRBV28	.	.	TGTGCCAGCAGTTTATGGGGACCAAGCTACTCTGGAAACACCATATATTTT	CASSLWGPSYSGNTIYF
TRBJ1-2	TRBV30	.	.	TGTGCCTGTGAACGTGGCAGCTACTATGGCTACACCTTC	CACERGSYYGYTF
TRBJ2-2	TRBV28	.	TRBD2	TGTGCCAGCAGGTCGGGGGGACTAGCGGGAGAGGGGACCGGGGAGCTGTTTTTT	CASRSGGLAGEGTGELFF
TRBJ1-5	TRBV19	.	TRBD1	TGTGCCAGTAGTATCAAGCAGGGGGGCAGCAATCAGCCCCAGCATTTT	CASSIKQGGSNQPQHF
TRBJ1-1	TRBV30	.	TRBD1	TGTGCCCGGCACAGGGGGCAGATCACTGAAGCTTTCTTT	CARHRGQITEAFF
TRBJ2-7	TRBV15	.	TRBD2	TGTGCCACCAGCTCTCAAGCGGGGGTTGACGAGCAGTACTTC	CATSSQAGVDEQYF
TRBJ2-1	TRBV9	once	.	TGTGCCAGCTCTCTAAGGGGCGGATACAATGAGCAGTTCTTC	CASSLRGGYNEQFF
TRBJ1-1	TRBV25-1	.	.	TGTGCCAGCAGTTTCCACCGGGGGGGGGCTTTCTTT	CASSFHRGGAFF
TRBJ1-1	TRBV5-1	.	TRBD1	TGCGCCAGCAGCTCTGGACAGGGATACACTGAAGCTTTCTTT	CASSSGQGYTEAFF
TRBJ2-2	TRBV19	.	.	TGTGCCACTACGCTGTACACCGGGGAGCTGTTTTTT	CATTLYTGELFF
TRBJ1-5	TRBV6-6	.	.	TGTGCCGTCCAGGGAGATGGTCAGCCCCAGCATTTT	CAVQGDGQPQHF
TRBJ2-3	TRBV19	.	TRBD1	TGTGCCACTTTTCACAGGGGATCGGGTACGCAGTATTTT	CATFHRGSGTQYF
TRBJ1-5	TRBV28	.	.	TGTGCCAGCAGTTTATTGTCGGGGCCGCCCCAGCATTTT	CASSLLSGPPQHF
TRBJ1-2	TRBV5-1	.	TRBD1	TGCGCCAGCAGCCCCCTTGGAGGGGGCACTAACTATGGCTACACCTTC	CASSPLGGGTNYGYTF
TRBJ2-5	TRBV6-6	.	TRBD2	TGTGCCAGCAGTTTGGCTAGCGGGGGACCTCAAGAGACCCAGTACTTC	CASSLASGGPQETQYF
TRBJ1-1	TRBV7-9	.	TRBD1	TGTGCCAGCAGCCCACCCCGACAGGGGAACACTGAAGCTTTCTTT	CASSPPRQGNTEAFF
TRBJ2-1	TRBV28	.	TRBD2	TGTGCCAGCAGTAGCGGGATGTACAATGAGCAGTTCTTC	CASSSGMYNEQFF
TRBJ1-2	TRBV2	once	.	TGTGCCAGCTCAGACAGTTTCTATGGCTACACCTTC	CASSDSFYGYTF
TRBJ1-6	TRBV6-5	.	.	TGTGCCAGCAGTTACTCAGGTCCGACAGGCTCACCCCTCCACTTT	CASSYSGPTGSPLHF
TRBJ1-4	TRBV18	.	.	TGTGCCAGCTCACCGGGCAGCCATAATGAAAAACTGTTTTTT	CASSPGSHNEKLFF
TRBJ1-1	TRBV4-2	.	TRBD1	TGTGCCAGCAGCGGAGCAGGGGGAGCGAACACTGAAGCTTTCTTT	CASSGAGGANTEAFF
TRBJ2-5	TRBV28	.	.	TGTGCCACCGCGGGAATAATCGGGGTGCGGACCCAGTACTTC	CATAGIIGVRTQYF